This entry lists 16 T cell receptor beta chains sequenced from one sample in a study of patients with pleural tuberculosis. Via MiXCR, TCRdb re-called the reads, giving one row per CDR3 protein. The sample lists around 50,000 distinct CDR3 sequences; less than 9.5% were seen once. The receptors were sampled from a human donor with pleural tuberculosis.

The gene calls are TRBV5-4 and TRBJ1-2; no definite D call. The V gene lost 2 bases and the J gene lost 1 base, with 12 bases spanning the gap. The germline gives CDR1 SGHNT, CDR2 YYREEE (reference sequence). This CDR3 is built from 15 residues. CDR3 sequence: CASSFSSSSNYGYTF. DNA of the CDR3: TGTGCCAGCAGCTTCTCGTCCAGTAGTAACTATGGCTACACCTTC.

This clonotype was seen ten or more times. The chain has TRBV11-1 and TRBJ1-1, with a weak D call TRBD1 (5 bases). Looked up from germline, CDR1 is SGHAT and CDR2 is FQDESV (reference sequence). This CDR3 contains 13 residues. The germline V and J ends were trimmed by 5 bases and 3 bases, with 10 bases remaining between them. The CDR3 sequence: CASSPDTDTEAFF. The DNA for the CDR3 is TGTGCCAGCAGCCCGGACACTGACACTGAAGCTTTCTTT.

This clonotype was seen many times. V usage is TRBV3-1 and J usage is TRBJ1-1, with D hard to call. Deletions cut 2 bases from V and 6 bases from J, with 13 bases between. This CDR3 contains 14 residues. Germline V gives CDR1 LGHDT, CDR2 YNNKEL (reference sequence). The CDR3 DNA follows: TGTGCCAGCAGCCAACCAGGACGGTTCGCTGAAGCTTTCTTT. Translating gives CASSQPGRFAEAFF.

In its sample, this clonotype was seen many times. The rearrangement uses TRBV3-1 and TRBJ2-1, with D unresolved. The CDR3 totals 13 residues. The germline V gene has CDR1 LGHDT and CDR2 YNNKEL (reference sequence). V lost 4 bases to trimming and J lost 10 bases, with 14 bases between them. The CDR3: CASSPPGRNEQFF. As DNA, the CDR3 is TGTGCCAGCAGCCCTCCGGGTCGGAACGAGCAGTTCTTC.

This clonotype was observed many times. The V call is TRBV28, the J call TRBJ2-1; TRBD2 aligns across 12 bases. V shed 6 bases and J 3 bases; nucleotides not matched to a gene: 3. Germline lookup yields CDR1 MDHEN and CDR2 SYDVKM. The CDR3 loop spans 15 amino acids. The CDR3 DNA is TGTGCCAGCAGGAGACTAGCGGGGGACTACAATGAGCAGTTCTTC. Encoded protein: CASRRLAGDYNEQFF.

This clonotype has at least ten counts. This sequence joins TRBV19 and TRBJ1-2, with D unclear. The CDR3 has 13 amino acids. Germline-derived CDR1 and CDR2 are LNHDA and SQIVND (reference sequence). V shed 4 bases and J shed 5 bases, with 11 bases lying between them. The CDR3 DNA reads TGTGCCAGTAGTAAAGATGGAAGATATGGCTACACCTTC. It encodes CASSKDGRYGYTF.

Only a few counts were recorded for this clonotype. V and J are TRBV29-1 and TRBJ1-2; TRBD1 matches 8 bases. The germline CDR1 and CDR2 sequences are SQVTM and ANQGSEA. The CDR3 is 11 amino acids. The V and J ends lost 4 bases and 8 bases, in that order; junction bases with no gene match: 3. The CDR3: CSVGTGKGYTF. CDR3 nucleotides: TGCAGCGTTGGGACAGGGAAAGGCTACACCTTC.

This clonotype was picked up many times. The chain employs TRBV20-1 and TRBJ2-3; no definite D call. Deletions cut 3 bases from V and 2 bases from J, with 9 bases between. The germline V gene encodes CDR1 DFQATT and CDR2 SNEGSKA (reference sequence). The CDR3 has 13 amino acids. The CDR3 sequence is CSASYLFTDTQYF. The CDR3 DNA follows: TGCAGTGCTAGTTACCTATTCACAGATACGCAGTATTTT.

This clonotype was counted many times. This chain connects TRBV11-2 to TRBJ2-6; D uncertain. Germline V gives CDR1 SGHAT, CDR2 FQNNGV. The CDR3 runs 15 residues. Trimming left V 0 bases short and J 1 base short, with 4 bases between. CDR3 loop: CASSLEVSGANVLTF. The DNA for the CDR3 is TGTGCCAGCAGCTTAGAGGTTTCTGGGGCCAACGTCCTGACTTTC. Together with reference TRBV11-2 and TRBJ2-6, the CDR3 gives the full variable domain: EAGVAQSPRYKIIEKRQSVAFWCNPISGHATLYWYQQILGQGPKLLIQFQNNGVVDDSQLPKDRFSAERLKGVDSTLKIQPAKLEDSAVYLCASSLEVSGANVLTFGAGSRLTVL.

As regards this clonotype: An end of the junction does not agree with germline; a read error may underlie this. The genes are TRBV4-1 and TRBJ1-4; D gene unclear. The germline CDR1 and CDR2 sequences are MGHRA and YSYEKL. The CDR3 totals 16 residues. The CDR3 coding sequence is TGCGCCAGCGGCCAAGGAGACACCGCAACTAATGAAAAACTGTTTTTT. As protein: CASGQGDTATNEKLFF.

The chain links TRBV29-1 to TRBJ2-1, with TRBD2 matching 16 bases. The CDR3 covers 14 residues. CDR1 and CDR2 (germline): SQVTM, ANQGSEA. V gave up 6 bases and J gave up 6 bases; unmatched junction bases: 2. The CDR3 region has the DNA TGCAGCGTGGGACTAGCGGGAGGGCTCAATGAGCAGTTCTTC. Translated: CSVGLAGGLNEQFF.

This clonotype was recorded at least ten times. The chain combines TRBV4-2 with TRBJ2-3; perhaps TRBD1 as D (6 bases). This CDR3 is 15 amino acids long. Germline CDR1 and CDR2: LGHNA and YNFKEQ. V was shortened by 4 bases and J by 1 base, with 12 bases between the two germline ends. Here the CDR3 reads CASSPDWGRTDTQYF. Here the CDR3 DNA reads TGTGCCAGCAGCCCGGACTGGGGGCGCACAGATACGCAGTATTTT.

In its sample, this clonotype was seen many times. The chain carries TRBV2 and TRBJ1-1, with 8 bases identical to TRBD1. In germline, CDR1 is SNHLY, CDR2 FYNNEI. This CDR3 region has 14 residues. V shed 8 bases and J 2 bases; nucleotides not matched to a gene: 7. DNA for the CDR3: TGTGCCAGCGAATGGGACAGGACTAACACTGAAGCTTTCTTT. Its protein is CASEWDRTNTEAFF.

This clonotype was recorded many times. This rearrangement joins TRBV2 to TRBJ2-7; D is unclear. CDR1 is SNHLY, CDR2 FYNNEI, per germline. The CDR3 covers 11 residues. Trimming took 4 bases from V and 3 from J, leaving 4 bases between them. In DNA form, the CDR3 reads TGTGCCAGCAGTGGCAGCTACGAGCAGTACTTC. Translating gives CASSGSYEQYF.

In its sample, this clonotype was seen a few times. The chain is built from TRBV11-2 and TRBJ2-5; no clear D. Germline values: CDR1 SGHAT, CDR2 FQNNGV. The ends were cut back, 2 bases at V and 5 bases at J, with 6 bases in the middle. The CDR3 contains 12 residues. The DNA of the CDR3 is TGTGCCAGCAGCTTAACCTGGGAGACCCAGTACTTC. The encoded protein is CASSLTWETQYF.

At least ten counts were recorded for this clonotype. The chain uses TRBV4-2 and TRBJ1-5, with D perhaps matching TRBD1 (6 bases). The CDR3 length is 15 residues. CDR1 and CDR2 from the germline V gene are LGHNA and YNFKEQ. V lost 0 bases, J lost 4 bases, and 10 bases lay in between. The CDR3 region is CASSQDRRGNQPQHF. The DNA of the CDR3 is TGTGCCAGCAGCCAAGATCGAAGGGGGAATCAGCCCCAGCATTTT.